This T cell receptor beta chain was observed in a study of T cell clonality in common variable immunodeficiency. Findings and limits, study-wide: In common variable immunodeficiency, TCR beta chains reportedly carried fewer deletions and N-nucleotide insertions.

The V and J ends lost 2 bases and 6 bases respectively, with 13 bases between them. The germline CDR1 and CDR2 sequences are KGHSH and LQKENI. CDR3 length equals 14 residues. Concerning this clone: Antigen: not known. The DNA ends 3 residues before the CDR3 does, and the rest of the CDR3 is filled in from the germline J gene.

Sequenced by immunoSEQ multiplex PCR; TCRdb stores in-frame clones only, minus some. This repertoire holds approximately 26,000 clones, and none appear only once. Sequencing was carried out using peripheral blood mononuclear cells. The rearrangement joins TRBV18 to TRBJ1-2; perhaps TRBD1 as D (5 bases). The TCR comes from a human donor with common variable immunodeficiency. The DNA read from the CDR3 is TGTGCCAGCTCACCAAAAGGGGAACGGCATGGC. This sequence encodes CASSPKGERHG. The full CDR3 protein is CASSPKGERHGYTF.